Listed below are T cell receptor beta chains from one sample, sequenced in a study of blood T cells in healthy people across ages. From the 5' RACE reads, TCRdb called clonotypes with MiXCR, one entry per CDR3 protein. The table lists approximately 940,000 distinct CDR3 sequences, roughly 50% of them singletons, with around an eighth in the top ten. The sample comprised blood. Every receptor here comes from a man aged 30-40 years in good health. Each CDR3 is given with its conserved first and last residue. D genes are given only for firm matches. Size tells how often a clone was seen (once, few, many) or the class of an expanded clone, and some rows leave it out.

D gene	clone size	J gene	V gene	CDR3 DNA	CDR3 protein
TRBD1	few	TRBJ2-7	TRBV24-1	TGTGCCACCGAGGACAGGGTCAACGAGCAGTACTTC	CATEDRVNEQYF
NA	NA	TRBJ2-3	TRBV5-1	TGCGCCAGCAGCTTGGAAGGGCCCAAAACCCACACAGATACGCAGTATTTT	CASSLEGPKTHTDTQYF
NA	NA	TRBJ2-3	TRBV5-5	TGTGCCAGCAGCTTAGACAGTGAACGCACAGATACGCAGTATTTT	CASSLDSERTDTQYF
NA	few	TRBJ2-7	TRBV6-1	TGTGCCAGCATTAGGACGGACACCTCCTACGAGCAGTACTTC	CASIRTDTSYEQYF
NA	NA	TRBJ2-7	TRBV11-2	TGTGCCAGCACCCCACGGGCGGGTCAGGACGAGCAGTACTTC	CASTPRAGQDEQYF
TRBD1	NA	TRBJ2-7	TRBV7-9	TGTGCCAGCAGCACGCGGACAGGACCTGCCTACGAGCAGTACTTC	CASSTRTGPAYEQYF
NA	NA	TRBJ2-7	TRBV7-9	TGTGCCAGCAGCTTAGTTGGCGGCAGGGGAGACGAGCAGTACTTC	CASSLVGGRGDEQYF
TRBD2	few	TRBJ2-5	TRBV11-2	TGTGCCAGCAGCTCTTGGACTAGCGGGGCCCAAGAGACCCAGTACTTC	CASSSWTSGAQETQYF
NA	NA	TRBJ1-2	TRBV20-1	TGCAGTGCTAGAGATCAACGCAGTAACTATGGCTACACCTTC	CSARDQRSNYGYTF
NA	NA	TRBJ2-7	TRBV9	TGTGCCAGCAGCGAGAAAGCCAGGGCTGGTTACGAGCAGTACTTC	CASSEKARAGYEQYF
NA	many	TRBJ1-1	TRBV5-1	TGCGCCAGCAGCTTGGCAGGGTTGACTGAAGCTTTCTTT	CASSLAGLTEAFF
NA	NA	TRBJ2-1	TRBV7-3	TGTGCCAGCAGTCCCTCTAGCGTCGGTGAGCAGTTCTTC	CASSPSSVGEQFF
TRBD2	few	TRBJ2-7	TRBV6-2/TRBV6-3	TGTGCCAGCAGTTACAATCCTCTAGCGGGGTCCTACGAGCAGTACTTC	CASSYNPLAGSYEQYF
NA	NA	TRBJ2-2	TRBV6-4	TGTGCCAGCAGTGGGGGGCCAGATAACACCGGGGAGCTGTTTTTT	CASSGGPDNTGELFF
TRBD2	NA	TRBJ2-1	TRBV27	TGTGCCAGCAGTTTAACCGCGGGGAGGGATGAGCAGTTCTTC	CASSLTAGRDEQFF
TRBD1	NA	TRBJ1-2	TRBV28	TGTGCCAGCAGGCTTACAGGGGGCCCCTATGGCTACACCTTC	CASRLTGGPYGYTF
NA	NA	TRBJ1-5	TRBV6-2/TRBV6-3	TGTGCCAGCAGTTACTCGAATTGGAGCAATCAGCCCCAGCATTTT	CASSYSNWSNQPQHF
NA	few	TRBJ2-5	TRBV24-1	TGTGCCACCAGTGATCAGGGAAGGTATAGGGAGACCCAGTACTTC	CATSDQGRYRETQYF
NA	few	TRBJ1-1	TRBV5-1	TGCGCCAGCAGCTTGAACCCGGGGATGAACACTGAAGCTTTCTTT	CASSLNPGMNTEAFF
NA	few	TRBJ1-2	TRBV7-9	TGTGCCAGCAGCCCAGACACCCTCGGGGGCTACACCTTC	CASSPDTLGGYTF
NA	few	TRBJ2-1	TRBV7-6	TGTGCCAGCAGCCCGAGTTGGGGCTCTTACAATGAGCAGTTCTTC	CASSPSWGSYNEQFF
NA	NA	TRBJ1-2	TRBV20-1	TGCAGTGCTAGAGATTTCGGCTCAACTAACTATGGCTACACCTTC	CSARDFGSTNYGYTF
TRBD2	NA	TRBJ2-1	TRBV6-1	TGTGCCAGTGTGCGGGGGGGCATCTATGAGCAGTTCTTC	CASVRGGIYEQFF
NA	NA	TRBJ2-5	TRBV18	TGTGCCAGCTCACCAAGCCGGGGCGGACTAGAGACCCAGTACTTC	CASSPSRGGLETQYF
NA	NA	TRBJ2-3	TRBV3-1	TGTGCCAGCAGCCAAGTAGGGGAAACAGATACGCAGTATTTT	CASSQVGETDTQYF
NA	NA	TRBJ1-6	TRBV27	TGTGCCAGCAGACCCGGGGAGTTGTGGTCCTATAATTCACCCCTCCACTTT	CASRPGELWSYNSPLHF
NA	once	TRBJ2-3	TRBV3-1	TGTGCCAGCAGCCAAGATGGCAGGGCGAGCACAGATACGCAGTATTTT	CASSQDGRASTDTQYF
NA	NA	TRBJ2-1	TRBV7-2	TGTGCCAGCAGCTTAGGTGGGGGGCAATACAATGAGCAGTTCTTC	CASSLGGGQYNEQFF
TRBD2	few	TRBJ2-7	TRBV6-2/TRBV6-3	TGTGCCAGCAGTAGGACTAGCGGGTACGAGCAGTACTTC	CASSRTSGYEQYF
NA	NA	TRBJ1-6	TRBV20-1	TGCAGTGCCAAAACAGGGAATTCACCCCTCCACTTT	CSAKTGNSPLHF
NA	few	TRBJ2-7	TRBV6-1	TGTGCCAGCAGTGACAGAGTAAGCTCCTACGAGCAGTACTTC	CASSDRVSSYEQYF
TRBD2	NA	TRBJ2-1	TRBV28	TGTGCCAGCAGTTTCACTAGCGGACAACAGAATGAGCAGTTCTTC	CASSFTSGQQNEQFF
NA	NA	TRBJ2-2	TRBV2	TGTGCCAGCACCTCACAGGGAGCCACCGGGGAGCTGTTTTTT	CASTSQGATGELFF
TRBD1	NA	TRBJ2-2	TRBV18	TGTGCCAGCTCACCATCGGACAGGGTTCGGACCGGGGAGCTGTTTTTT	CASSPSDRVRTGELFF
NA	NA	TRBJ2-1	TRBV3-1	TGTGCCAGCAGCTACCCCGGGAGTAATGAGCAGTTCTTC	CASSYPGSNEQFF
NA	NA	TRBJ2-5	TRBV5-1	TGCGCCAGCATCCTACCCGGACCCCAAGAGACCCAGTACTTC	CASILPGPQETQYF
NA	NA	TRBJ2-7	TRBV21-1	TGTGCCAGCAGCAAAACCGGCACGACAAGTTACTACGAGCAGTACTTC	CASSKTGTTSYYEQYF
NA	few	TRBJ1-1	TRBV18	TGTGCCAGCTCACCTCAGGACGGGACTGAAGCTTTCTTT	CASSPQDGTEAFF
NA	NA	TRBJ2-3	TRBV10-3	TGTACCATCAGTTCGATGGCAGATACGCAGTATTTT	CTISSMADTQYF
TRBD2	few	TRBJ2-1	TRBV9	TGTGCCAGCAGCGTAGGCGGACTAGCGACAATTTACAATGATCGGTTAGAGCAGTTCTTC	CASSVGGLATIYNDRLEQFF
NA	NA	TRBJ1-2	TRBV4-2	TGTGCCAGCAGCCAAGTGATGGGGCAGGGTAACTATGGCTACACCTTC	CASSQVMGQGNYGYTF
TRBD2	few	TRBJ2-3	TRBV7-2	TGTGCCAGCAGCTTTAGCGGGGGATCCGGTTCAGATACGCAGTATTTT	CASSFSGGSGSDTQYF
TRBD1	few	TRBJ1-4	TRBV7-2	TGTGCCAGCAGCTTAAGACCCCGGACAGGGAATGAAAAACTGTTTTTT	CASSLRPRTGNEKLFF
NA	many	TRBJ1-2	TRBV27	TGTGCCAGCAGTATCGACGACCTAGCTAACTATGGCTACACCTTC	CASSIDDLANYGYTF
TRBD2	NA	TRBJ2-3	TRBV5-4	TGTGCCAGCAGCTTAGGACGGCTAGCGGGGCCAGATACGCAGTATTTT	CASSLGRLAGPDTQYF
TRBD1	NA	TRBJ1-5	TRBV6-1	TGTGCCAGCACCGACAGGGGGTACAATCAGCCCCAGCATTTT	CASTDRGYNQPQHF
TRBD1	NA	TRBJ2-3	TRBV20-1	TGCAGTGCTAAGAACCTGGGACAGGATTCCACAGATACGCAGTATTTT	CSAKNLGQDSTDTQYF
NA	NA	TRBJ1-5	TRBV2	TGTGCCAGCAGATCCGGGCAGCCCCAGCATTTT	CASRSGQPQHF
NA	NA	TRBJ1-5	TRBV5-6	TGTGCCAGCAGCTTGGCGGGGTTTGGGGGCGATCAGCCCCAGCATTTT	CASSLAGFGGDQPQHF
NA	few	TRBJ2-1	TRBV14	TGTGCCAGCAGCCAATCCCTCGGAGGGAATGAGCAGTTCTTC	CASSQSLGGNEQFF
NA	NA	TRBJ2-2	TRBV29-1	TGCAGCGTCCACACAGGGTACACCGGGGAGCTGTTTTTT	CSVHTGYTGELFF
TRBD1	NA	TRBJ1-4	TRBV7-9	TGTGCCAGCAGCTTACCGGGACAGCCAAATGAAAAACTGTTTTTT	CASSLPGQPNEKLFF
NA	NA	TRBJ2-5	TRBV15	TGTGCCACCAGCAGAGATAATCCCAAGCACCAAGAGACCCAGTACTTC	CATSRDNPKHQETQYF